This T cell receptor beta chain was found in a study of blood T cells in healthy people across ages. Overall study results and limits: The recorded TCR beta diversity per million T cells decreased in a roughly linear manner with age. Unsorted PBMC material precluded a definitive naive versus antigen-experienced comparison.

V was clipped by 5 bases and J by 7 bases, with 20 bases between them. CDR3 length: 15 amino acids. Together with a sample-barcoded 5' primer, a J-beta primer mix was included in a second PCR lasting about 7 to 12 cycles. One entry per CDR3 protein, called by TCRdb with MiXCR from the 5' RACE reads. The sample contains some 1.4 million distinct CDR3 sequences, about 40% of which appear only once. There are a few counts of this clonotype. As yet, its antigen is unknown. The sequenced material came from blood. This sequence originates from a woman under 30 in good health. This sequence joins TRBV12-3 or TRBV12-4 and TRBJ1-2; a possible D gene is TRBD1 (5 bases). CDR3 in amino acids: CASSAGGGLISGYTF. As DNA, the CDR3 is TGTGCCAGCAGTGCCGGGGGGGGTTTGATTTCTGGCTACACCTTC.